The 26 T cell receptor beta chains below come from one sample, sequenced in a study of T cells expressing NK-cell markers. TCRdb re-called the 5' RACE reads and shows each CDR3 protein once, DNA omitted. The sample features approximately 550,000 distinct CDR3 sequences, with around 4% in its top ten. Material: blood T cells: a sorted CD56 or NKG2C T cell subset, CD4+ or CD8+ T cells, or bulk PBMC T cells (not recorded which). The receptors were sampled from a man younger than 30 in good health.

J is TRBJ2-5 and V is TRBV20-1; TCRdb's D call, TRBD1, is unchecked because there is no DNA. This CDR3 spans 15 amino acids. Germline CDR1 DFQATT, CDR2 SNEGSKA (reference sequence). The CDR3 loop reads CSASEDRGVRETQYF.

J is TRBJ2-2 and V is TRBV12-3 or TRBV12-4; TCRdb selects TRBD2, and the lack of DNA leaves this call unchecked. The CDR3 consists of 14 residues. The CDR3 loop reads CATGLAGGTGELFF.

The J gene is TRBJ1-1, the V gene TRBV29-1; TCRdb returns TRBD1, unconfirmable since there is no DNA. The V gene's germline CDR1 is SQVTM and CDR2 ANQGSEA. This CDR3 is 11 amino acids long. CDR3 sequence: CSVNGADEAFF.

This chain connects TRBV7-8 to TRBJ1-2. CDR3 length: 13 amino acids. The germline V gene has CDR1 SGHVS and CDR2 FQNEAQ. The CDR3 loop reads CASSPWTVYGYTF.

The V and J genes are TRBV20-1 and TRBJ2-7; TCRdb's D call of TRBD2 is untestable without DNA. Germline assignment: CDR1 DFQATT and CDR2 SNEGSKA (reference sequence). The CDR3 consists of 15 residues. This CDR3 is CSARGLAGRFFEQYF.

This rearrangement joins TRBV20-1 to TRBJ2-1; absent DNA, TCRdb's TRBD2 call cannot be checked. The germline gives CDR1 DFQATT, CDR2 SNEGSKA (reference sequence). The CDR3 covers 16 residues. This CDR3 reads CSASMTGGPWGGEQFF.

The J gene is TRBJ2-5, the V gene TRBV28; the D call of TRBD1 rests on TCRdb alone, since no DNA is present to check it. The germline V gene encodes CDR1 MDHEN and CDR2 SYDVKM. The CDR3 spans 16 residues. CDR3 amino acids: CASSPHQGQGRETQYF.

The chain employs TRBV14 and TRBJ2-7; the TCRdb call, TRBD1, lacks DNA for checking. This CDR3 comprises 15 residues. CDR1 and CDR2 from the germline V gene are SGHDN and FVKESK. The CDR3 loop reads CASSQEPLVGAEQYF.

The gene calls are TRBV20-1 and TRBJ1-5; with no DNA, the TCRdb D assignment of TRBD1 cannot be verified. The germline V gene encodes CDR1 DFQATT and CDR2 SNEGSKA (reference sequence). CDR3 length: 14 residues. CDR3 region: CSAYTGTQNQPQHF.

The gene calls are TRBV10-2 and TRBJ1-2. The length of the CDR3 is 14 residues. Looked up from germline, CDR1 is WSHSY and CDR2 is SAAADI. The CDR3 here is CASSDYRSGYGYTF.

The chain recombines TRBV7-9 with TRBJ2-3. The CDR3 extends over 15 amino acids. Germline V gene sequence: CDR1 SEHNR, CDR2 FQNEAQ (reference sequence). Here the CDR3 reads CASSLGRNEVNTQYF. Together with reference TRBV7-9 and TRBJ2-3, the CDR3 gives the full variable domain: DTGVSQNPRHKITKRGQNVTFRCDPISEHNRLYWYRQTLGQGPEFLTYFQNEAQLEKSRLLSDRFSAERPKGSFSTLEIQRTEQGDSAMYLCASSLGRNEVNTQYFGPGTRLTVL.

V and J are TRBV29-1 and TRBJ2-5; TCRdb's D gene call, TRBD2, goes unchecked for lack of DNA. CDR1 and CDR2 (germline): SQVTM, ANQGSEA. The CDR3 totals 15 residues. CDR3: CSVESARGRAETQYF. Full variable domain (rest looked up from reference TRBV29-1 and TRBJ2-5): SAVISQKPSRDICQRGTSLTIQCQVDSQVTMMFWYRQQPGQSLTLIATANQGSEATYESGFVIDKFPISRPNLTFSTLTVSNMSPEDSSIYLCSVESARGRAETQYFGPGTRLLVL.

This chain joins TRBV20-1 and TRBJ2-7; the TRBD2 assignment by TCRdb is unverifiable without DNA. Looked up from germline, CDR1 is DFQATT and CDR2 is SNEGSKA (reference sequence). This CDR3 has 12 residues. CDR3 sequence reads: CSLPLSPYEQYF.

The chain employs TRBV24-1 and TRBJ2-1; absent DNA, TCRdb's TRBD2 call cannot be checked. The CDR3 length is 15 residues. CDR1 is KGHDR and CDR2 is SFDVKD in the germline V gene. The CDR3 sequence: CATSGPSGRLREQFF.

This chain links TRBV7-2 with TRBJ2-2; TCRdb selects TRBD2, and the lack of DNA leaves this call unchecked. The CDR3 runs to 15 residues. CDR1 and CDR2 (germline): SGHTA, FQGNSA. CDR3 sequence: CASSTRTKNTGELFF.

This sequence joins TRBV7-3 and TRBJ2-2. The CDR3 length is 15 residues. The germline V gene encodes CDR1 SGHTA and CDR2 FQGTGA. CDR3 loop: CASSLKEDNTGELFF. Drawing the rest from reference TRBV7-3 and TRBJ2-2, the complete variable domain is GAGVSQTPSNKVTEKGKYVELRCDPISGHTALYWYRQSLGQGPEFLIYFQGTGAADDSGLPNDRFFAVRPEGSVSTLKIQRTERGDSAVYLCASSLKEDNTGELFFGEGSRLTVL.

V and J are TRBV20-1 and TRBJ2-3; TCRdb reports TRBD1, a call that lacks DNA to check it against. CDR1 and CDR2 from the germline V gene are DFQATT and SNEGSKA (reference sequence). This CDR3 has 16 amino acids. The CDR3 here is CSARETGGTWTDTQYF.

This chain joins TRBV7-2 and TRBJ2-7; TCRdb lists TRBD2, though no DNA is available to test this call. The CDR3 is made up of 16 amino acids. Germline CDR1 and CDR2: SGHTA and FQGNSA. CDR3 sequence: CASRRPGLRAGYEQYF.

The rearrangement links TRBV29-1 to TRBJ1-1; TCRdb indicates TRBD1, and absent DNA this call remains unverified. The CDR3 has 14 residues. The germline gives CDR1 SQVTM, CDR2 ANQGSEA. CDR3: CSVEGAGVNTEAFF.

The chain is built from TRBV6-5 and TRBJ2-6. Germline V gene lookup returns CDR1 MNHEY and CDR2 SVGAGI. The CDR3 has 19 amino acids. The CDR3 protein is CASSYSRIVHNSGANVLTF.

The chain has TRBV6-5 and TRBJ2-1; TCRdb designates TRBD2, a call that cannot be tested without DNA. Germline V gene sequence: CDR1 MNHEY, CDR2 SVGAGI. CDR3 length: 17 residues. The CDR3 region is CAASGRTSFGAYNEQFF.

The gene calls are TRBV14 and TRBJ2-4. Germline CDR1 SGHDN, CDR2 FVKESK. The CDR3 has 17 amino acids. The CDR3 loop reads CASSPYHGALAKNIQYF.

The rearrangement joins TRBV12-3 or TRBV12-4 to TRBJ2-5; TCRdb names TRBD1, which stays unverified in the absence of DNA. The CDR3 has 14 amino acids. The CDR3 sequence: CASRDRGDGETQYF.

The CDR3 region is CASSLEAGPSEQFF. The chain has TRBV5-1 and TRBJ2-1; absent DNA, TCRdb's TRBD2 call cannot be checked. Germline assignment: CDR1 SGHRS and CDR2 YFSETQ. There are 14 residues in the CDR3.

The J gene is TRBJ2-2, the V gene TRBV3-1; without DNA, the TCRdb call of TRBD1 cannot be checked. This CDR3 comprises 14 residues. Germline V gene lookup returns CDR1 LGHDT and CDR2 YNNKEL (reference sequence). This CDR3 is CASSRRTGTGELFF.

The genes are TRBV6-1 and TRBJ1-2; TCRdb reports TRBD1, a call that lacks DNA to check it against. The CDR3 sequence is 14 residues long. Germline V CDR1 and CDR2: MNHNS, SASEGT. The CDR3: CATRSGTENYGYTF.